This T cell receptor (beta chain) was retrieved from a study of CD8 T cells in ankylosing spondylitis. The study's findings and limits: Seemingly characteristic of ankylosing spondylitis blood was a TCR beta motif consisting of 7 or 8 highly homologous variants.

Trimming removed 4 bases from V and 0 bases from J, with 9 bases in between. The V gene's germline CDR1 is MNHEY and CDR2 SVGAGI. The CDR3 length is 14 residues. Quantitative barcoded 5'-RACE was used to prepare TCR beta libraries. TCRdb ran MiXCR on the 5' RACE reads and lists one entry per CDR3 protein. Of 450,000 to 550,000 distinct CDR3 sequences in the sample, about 5.4% were seen once. This clonotype was counted many times. Its matching antigen is unknown. The sequence came from a male donor with ankylosing spondylitis. The V and J genes are TRBV6-5 and TRBJ1-2; TRBD1 might be the D (5 bases). Sequenced material: blood, either unsorted or a sorted T cell fraction (not recorded which). CDR3 loop: CASSSGISNYGYTF. The CDR3, as DNA: TGTGCCAGCAGTTCAGGGATTTCTAACTATGGCTACACCTTC.